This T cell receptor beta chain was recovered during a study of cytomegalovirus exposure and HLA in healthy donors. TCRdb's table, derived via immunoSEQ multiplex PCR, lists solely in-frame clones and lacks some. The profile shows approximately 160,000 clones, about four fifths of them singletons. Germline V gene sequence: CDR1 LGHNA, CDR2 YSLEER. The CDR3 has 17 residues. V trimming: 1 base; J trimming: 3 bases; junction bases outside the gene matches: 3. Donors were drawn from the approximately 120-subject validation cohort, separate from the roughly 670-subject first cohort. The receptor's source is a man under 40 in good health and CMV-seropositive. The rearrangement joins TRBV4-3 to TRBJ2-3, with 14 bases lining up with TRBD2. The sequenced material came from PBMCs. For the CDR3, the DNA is TGCGCCAGCAGCCAAGGTCGACTAGCGGGGGGGACAGATACGCAGTATTTT. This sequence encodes CASSQGRLAGGTDTQYF.